Included here is one T cell receptor (beta chain) sequence, with context. This sample was included in a study of response to subunit inactivated influenza vaccine. TCRdb recomputed calls from the RT-PCR reads with MiXCR, one row per CDR3 protein. The sample includes some 570,000 distinct CDR3 sequences, approximately 11% seen only once; the top ten take around 10%. This sample was shared with a second study, whose subject was T cells expressing NK-cell markers. That investigation notes: UMIs accompanied the 5'RACE template switching by which TCR beta cDNA was made. Researchers got TCR beta repertoires out of sorted CD3+CD56+NKG2C+, CD3+CD56+NKG2C- and CD3+CD56-NKG2C+ T cells. As a fraction of CD8+ T cells, dominant NKG2C+ clonotypes reached roughly 1.0-7.5% in over 5 donors.

The origin of this receptor is a man aged 50 or older who received an inactivated influenza vaccine. This specimen consisted of PBMCs from blood, obtained on the day of vaccination.

The CDR3 sequence is CAWSVGSIDSPLHF. The CDR3, as DNA: TGTGCCTGGAGTGTTGGCTCGATAGACTCACCCCTCCACTTT. The chain joins TRBV30 to TRBJ1-6, with D uncertain. This CDR3 is built from 14 residues. Trimming cost V 0 bases and J 10 bases, with 13 bases left between them. Germline V gene lookup returns CDR1 GTSNPN and CDR2 SVGIG (reference sequence).